This T cell receptor beta chain was identified during a study of beta chain features in type 1 diabetes. General observations from the study: A pattern of fewer insertions and more deletions at VDJ junctions was seen in type 1 diabetes patients. Type 1 diabetes patients showed a moderate but significant shortening of TCRB CDR3s in all four CD4+ subsets.

With respect to this clone: The antigen remains unidentified.

The investigators reverse transcribed all of the isolated RNA, so they sequenced expressed TCRB transcripts. Deep immunoSEQ sequencing covered naive, central memory and regulatory T cell samples. The protocol was immunoSEQ multiplex PCR, while the TCRdb copy is restricted to in-frame clones and leaves out a portion. The sample has 550,000 to 850,000 clones, around an eighth seen once; the top ten hold 0.022%. There are 14 residues in the CDR3. Trimming removed 7 bases from V and 8 bases from J; junction bases left unmatched: 12. The germline gives CDR1 PRHDT, CDR2 FYEKMQ (reference sequence). The chain links TRBV13 to TRBJ1-2; 8 bases fit TRBD1. The sample was naive CD4+ T cells from blood. The receptor's source is a man aged 18 to 29 with type 1 diabetes. CDR3 sequence reads: CASTLETGAIGYTF. The CDR3 nucleotides are TGTGCCAGCACCCTAGAGACAGGGGCGATCGGCTACACCTTC.